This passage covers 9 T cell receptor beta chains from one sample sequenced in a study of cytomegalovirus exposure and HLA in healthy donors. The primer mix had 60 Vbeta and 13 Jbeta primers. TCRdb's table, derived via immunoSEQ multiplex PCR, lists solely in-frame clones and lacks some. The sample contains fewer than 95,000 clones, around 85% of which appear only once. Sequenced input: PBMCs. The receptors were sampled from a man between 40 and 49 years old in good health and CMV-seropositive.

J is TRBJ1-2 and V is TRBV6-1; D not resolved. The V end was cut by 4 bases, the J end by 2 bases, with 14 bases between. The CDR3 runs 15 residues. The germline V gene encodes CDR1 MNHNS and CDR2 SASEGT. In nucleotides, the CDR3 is TGTGCCAGCAGTGCGGTGGTGAAACAGAACTATGGCTACACCTTC. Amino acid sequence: CASSAVVKQNYGYTF.

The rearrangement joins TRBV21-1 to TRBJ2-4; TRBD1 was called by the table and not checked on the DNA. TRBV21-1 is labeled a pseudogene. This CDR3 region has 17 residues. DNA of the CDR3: TGTGCCAGCAGCTCCAGAACAGGGGTATTCGCCAAAAACATTCAGTACTTC. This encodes CASSSRTGVFAKNIQYF.

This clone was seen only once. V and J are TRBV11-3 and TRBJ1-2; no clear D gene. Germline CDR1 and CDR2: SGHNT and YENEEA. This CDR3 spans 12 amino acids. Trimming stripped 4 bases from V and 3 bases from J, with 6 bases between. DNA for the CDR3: TGTGCCAGCAGCTCCGGGGACTATGGCTACACCTTC. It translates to CASSSGDYGYTF.

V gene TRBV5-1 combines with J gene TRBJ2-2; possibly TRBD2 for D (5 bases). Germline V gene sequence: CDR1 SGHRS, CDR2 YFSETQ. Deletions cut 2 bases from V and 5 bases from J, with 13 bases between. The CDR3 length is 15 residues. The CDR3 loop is CASSFRGVETGELFF. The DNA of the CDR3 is TGCGCCAGCAGCTTCCGGGGTGTGGAGACCGGGGAGCTGTTTTTT.

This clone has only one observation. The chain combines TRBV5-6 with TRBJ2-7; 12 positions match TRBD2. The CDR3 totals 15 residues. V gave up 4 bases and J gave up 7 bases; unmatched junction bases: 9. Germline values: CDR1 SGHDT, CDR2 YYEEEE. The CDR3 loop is CASSVPSGRAEEQYF. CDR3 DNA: TGTGCCAGCAGCGTACCTAGCGGGAGGGCGGAAGAGCAGTACTTC.

DNA for the CDR3: TGTGCCAGCAGCTTAGAGGCAGCGGGGGGAAAAGAGCAGTACTTC. Translated: CASSLEAAGGKEQYF. The chain uses TRBV7-8 and TRBJ2-7, with TRBD2 matching over 9 bases. J was trimmed by 7 bases and V by 1 base; bases with no gene match: 8. The germline V gene encodes CDR1 SGHVS and CDR2 FQNEAQ. The CDR3 has 15 residues. The full variable domain, completed using reference TRBV7-8 and TRBJ2-7, is GAGVSQSPRYKVAKRGQDVALRCDPISGHVSLFWYQQALGQGPEFLTYFQNEAQLDKSGLPSDRFFAERPEGSVSTLKIQRTQQEDSAVYLCASSLEAAGGKEQYFGPGTRLTVT.

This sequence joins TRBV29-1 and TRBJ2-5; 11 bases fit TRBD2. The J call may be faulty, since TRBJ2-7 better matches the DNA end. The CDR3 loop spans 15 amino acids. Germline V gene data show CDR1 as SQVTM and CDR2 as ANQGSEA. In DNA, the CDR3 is TGCAGCATCGGGGGGGCTAGCGGGAGGATCTACGAGCAGTACTTC. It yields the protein CSIGGASGRIYEQYF.

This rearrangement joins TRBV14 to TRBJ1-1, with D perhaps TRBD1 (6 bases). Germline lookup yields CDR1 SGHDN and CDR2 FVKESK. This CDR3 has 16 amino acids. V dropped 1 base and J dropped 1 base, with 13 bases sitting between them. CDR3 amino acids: CASSQGGPLPNTEAFF. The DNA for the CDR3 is TGTGCCAGCAGCCAAGGGGGGCCGTTACCGAACACTGAAGCTTTCTTT.

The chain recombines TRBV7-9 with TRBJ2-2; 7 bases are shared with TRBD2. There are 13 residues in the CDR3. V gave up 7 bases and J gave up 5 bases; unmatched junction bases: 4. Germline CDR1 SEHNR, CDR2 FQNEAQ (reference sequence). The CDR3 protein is CASTSGGTGELFF. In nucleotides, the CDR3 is TGTGCCAGCACCTCGGGGGGAACCGGGGAGCTGTTTTTT.